This T cell receptor (beta chain) was captured in a study of blood T cell repertoires in COVID-19. About the study: Acute-phase and convalescent COVID-19 samples originated in the United States, Italy and Spain. T cells, B-cell-depleted T cells, or PBMCs provided the cDNA or gDNA that served as material.

Per the original data handling: Estimation of nucleated cell counts was performed using reference gene primer amplification. Libraries were prepared by immunoSEQ multiplex PCR; TCRdb keeps only in-frame clonotypes and omits some of them. That table is the source of V, J and clone size, and D and trimming were worked out from the DNA. The sample lists roughly 150,000 clones, around 81% occurring once. This clone was counted between two and nine times. The germline CDR1 and CDR2 sequences are SGHKS and YYEKEE (reference sequence). Trimming removed 0 bases from V and 2 bases from J; junction bases left unmatched: 0. This CDR3 has 15 residues.

Sequenced input: peripheral blood. The TCR originated in a woman in her 50s with acute or convalescent COVID-19. The chain employs TRBV5-5 and TRBJ1-3; TRBD1 aligns across 9 bases. The CDR3 nucleotides are TGTGCCAGCAGCTTGGGGGACAGGGCTGGAAACACCATATATTTT. As protein: CASSLGDRAGNTIYF. Full variable domain (rest looked up from reference TRBV5-5 and TRBJ1-3): DAGVTQSPTHLIKTRGQQVTLRCSPISGHKSVSWYQQVLGQGPQFIFQYYEKEERGRGNFPDRFSARQFPNYSSELNVNALLLGDSALYLCASSLGDRAGNTIYFGEGSWLTVV.